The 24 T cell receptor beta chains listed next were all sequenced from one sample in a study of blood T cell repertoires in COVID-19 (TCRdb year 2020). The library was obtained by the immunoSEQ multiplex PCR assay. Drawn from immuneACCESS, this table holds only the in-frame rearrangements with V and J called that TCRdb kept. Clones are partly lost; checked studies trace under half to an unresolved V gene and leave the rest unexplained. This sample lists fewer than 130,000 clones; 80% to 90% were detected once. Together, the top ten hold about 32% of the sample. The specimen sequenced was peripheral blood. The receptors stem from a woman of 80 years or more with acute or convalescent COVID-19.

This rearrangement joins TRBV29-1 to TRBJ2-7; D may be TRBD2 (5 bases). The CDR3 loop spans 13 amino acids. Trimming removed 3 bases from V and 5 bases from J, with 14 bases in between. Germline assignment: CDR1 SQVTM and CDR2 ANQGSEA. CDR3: CSVERTFGDEQYF. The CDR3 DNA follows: TGCAGCGTTGAGAGGACTTTTGGGGACGAGCAGTACTTC.

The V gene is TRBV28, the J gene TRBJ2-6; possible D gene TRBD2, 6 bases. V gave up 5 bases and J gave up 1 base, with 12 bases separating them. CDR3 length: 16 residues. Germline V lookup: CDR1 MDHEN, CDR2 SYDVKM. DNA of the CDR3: TGTGCCAGCAGTCCCCTGGCGGGATCTGGGGCCAACGTCCTGACTTTC. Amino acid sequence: CASSPLAGSGANVLTF.

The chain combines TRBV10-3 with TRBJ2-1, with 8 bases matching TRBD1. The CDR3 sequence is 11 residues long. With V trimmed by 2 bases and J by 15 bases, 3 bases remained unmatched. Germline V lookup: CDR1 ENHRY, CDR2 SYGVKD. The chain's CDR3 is CAISEGQGRFF. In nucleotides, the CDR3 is TGTGCCATCAGTGAGGGACAGGGCCGGTTCTTC.

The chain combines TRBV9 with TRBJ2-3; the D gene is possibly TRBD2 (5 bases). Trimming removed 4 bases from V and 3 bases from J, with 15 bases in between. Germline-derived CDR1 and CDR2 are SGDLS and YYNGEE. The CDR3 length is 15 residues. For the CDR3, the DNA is TGTGCCAGCAGCCCACTCGAGGGTATGACAGATACGCAGTATTTT. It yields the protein CASSPLEGMTDTQYF. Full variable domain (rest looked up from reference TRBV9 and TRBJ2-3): DSGVTQTPKHLITATGQRVTLRCSPRSGDLSVYWYQQSLDQGLQFLIQYYNGEERAKGNILERFSAQQFPDLHSELNLSSLELGDSALYFCASSPLEGMTDTQYFGPGTRLTVL.

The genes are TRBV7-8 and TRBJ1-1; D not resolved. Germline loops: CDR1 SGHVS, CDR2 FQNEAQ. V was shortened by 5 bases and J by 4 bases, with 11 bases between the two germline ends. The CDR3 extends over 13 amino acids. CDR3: CASSLQVVTEAFF. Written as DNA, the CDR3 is TGTGCCAGCAGCCTCCAGGTAGTCACTGAAGCTTTCTTT.

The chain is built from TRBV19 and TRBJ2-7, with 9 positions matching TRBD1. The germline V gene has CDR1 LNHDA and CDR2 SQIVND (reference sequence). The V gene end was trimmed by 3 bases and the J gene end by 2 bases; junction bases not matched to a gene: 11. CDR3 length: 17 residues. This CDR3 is CASSMIMLGTGTYEQYF. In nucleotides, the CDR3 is TGTGCCAGTAGTATGATAATGCTCGGGACAGGGACCTACGAGCAGTACTTC.

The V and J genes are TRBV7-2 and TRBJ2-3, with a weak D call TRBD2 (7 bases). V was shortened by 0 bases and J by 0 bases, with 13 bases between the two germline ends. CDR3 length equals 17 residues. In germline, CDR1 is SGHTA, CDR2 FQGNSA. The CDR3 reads CASSLAPGGTSTDTQYF. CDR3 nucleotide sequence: TGTGCCAGCAGCTTAGCACCGGGGGGCACTAGCACAGATACGCAGTATTTT.

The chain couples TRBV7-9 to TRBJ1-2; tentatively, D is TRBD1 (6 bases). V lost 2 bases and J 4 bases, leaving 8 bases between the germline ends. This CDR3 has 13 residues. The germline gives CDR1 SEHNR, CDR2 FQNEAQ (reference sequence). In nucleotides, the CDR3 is TGTGCCAGCAGCTTAACAGGGAGCTATGGCTACACCTTC. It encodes CASSLTGSYGYTF.

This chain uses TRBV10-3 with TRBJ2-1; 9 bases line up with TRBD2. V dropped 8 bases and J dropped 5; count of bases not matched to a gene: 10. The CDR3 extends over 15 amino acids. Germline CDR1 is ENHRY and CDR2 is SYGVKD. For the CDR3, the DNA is TGTGCCATCGGAGCGGGGGGCCGATTTAACAATGAGCAGTTCTTC. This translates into CAIGAGGRFNNEQFF.

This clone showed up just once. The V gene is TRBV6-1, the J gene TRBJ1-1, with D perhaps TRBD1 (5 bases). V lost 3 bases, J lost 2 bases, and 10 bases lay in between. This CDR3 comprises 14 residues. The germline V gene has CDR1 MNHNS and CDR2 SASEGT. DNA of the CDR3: TGTGCCAGCAGTGACCTGGGGGGAAACACTGAAGCTTTCTTT. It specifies CASSDLGGNTEAFF.

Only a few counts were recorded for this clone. CDR3 residues: CSVLTGTKYGYTF. The CDR3 region has the DNA TGCAGCGTTCTCACCGGGACAAAGTATGGCTACACCTTC. V gene TRBV29-1 combines with J gene TRBJ1-2; tentatively, D is TRBD1 (6 bases). In germline, CDR1 is SQVTM, CDR2 ANQGSEA. There are 13 residues in the CDR3. With 5 bases removed from V and 5 bases from J, the gap between germline ends came to 15 bases.

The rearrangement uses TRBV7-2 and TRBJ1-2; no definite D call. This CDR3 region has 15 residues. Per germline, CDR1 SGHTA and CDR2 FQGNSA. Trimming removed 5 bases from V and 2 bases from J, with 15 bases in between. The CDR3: CASSPVGRQNYGYTF. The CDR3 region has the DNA TGTGCCAGCAGCCCCGTAGGCAGGCAGAACTATGGCTACACCTTC.

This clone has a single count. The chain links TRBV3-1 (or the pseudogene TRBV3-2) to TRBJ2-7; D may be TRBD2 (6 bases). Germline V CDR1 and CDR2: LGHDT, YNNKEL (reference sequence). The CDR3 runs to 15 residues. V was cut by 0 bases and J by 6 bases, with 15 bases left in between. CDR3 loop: CASSQDELASSEQYF. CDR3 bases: TGTGCCAGCAGCCAAGATGAGCTAGCGAGCAGCGAGCAGTACTTC.

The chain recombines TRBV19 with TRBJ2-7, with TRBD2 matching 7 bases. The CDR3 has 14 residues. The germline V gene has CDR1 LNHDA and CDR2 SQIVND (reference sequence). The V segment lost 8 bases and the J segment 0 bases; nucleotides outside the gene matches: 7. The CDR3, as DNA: TGTGCCAGTGGGGCTGGCGGGAGCTCCTACGAGCAGTACTTC. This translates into CASGAGGSSYEQYF.

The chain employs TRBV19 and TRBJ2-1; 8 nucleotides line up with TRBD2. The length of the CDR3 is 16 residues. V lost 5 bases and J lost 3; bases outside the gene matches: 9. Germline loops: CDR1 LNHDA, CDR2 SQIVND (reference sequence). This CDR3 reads CASSPRAGGLYNEQFF. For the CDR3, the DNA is TGTGCCAGTAGTCCCCGGGCGGGGGGACTCTACAATGAGCAGTTCTTC.

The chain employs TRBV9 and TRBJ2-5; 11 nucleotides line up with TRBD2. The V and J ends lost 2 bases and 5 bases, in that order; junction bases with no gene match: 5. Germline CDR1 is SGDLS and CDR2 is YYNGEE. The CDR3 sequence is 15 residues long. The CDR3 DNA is TGTGCCAGCAGCGTCGACCGACTAGCGGGGGAGACCCAGTACTTC. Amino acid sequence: CASSVDRLAGETQYF.

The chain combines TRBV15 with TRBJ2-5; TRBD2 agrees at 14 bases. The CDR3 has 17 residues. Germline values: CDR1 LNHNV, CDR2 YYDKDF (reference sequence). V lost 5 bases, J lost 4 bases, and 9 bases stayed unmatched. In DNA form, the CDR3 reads TGTGCCACCAGCGGCTCGACTAGCGGGGGGGCGGGAGAGACCCAGTACTTC. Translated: CATSGSTSGGAGETQYF. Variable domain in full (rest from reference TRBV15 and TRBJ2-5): DAMVIQNPRYQVTQFGKPVTLSCSQTLNHNVMYWYQQKSSQAPKLLFHYYDKDFNNEADTPDNFQSRRPNTSFCFLDIRSPGLGDTAMYLCATSGSTSGGAGETQYFGPGTRLLVL.

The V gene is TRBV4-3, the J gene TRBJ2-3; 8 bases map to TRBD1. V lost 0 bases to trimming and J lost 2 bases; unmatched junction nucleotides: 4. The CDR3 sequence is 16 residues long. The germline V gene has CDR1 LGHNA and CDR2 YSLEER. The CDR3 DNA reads TGCGCCAGCAGCCAAGACAGGGGGCGTTTCACAGATACGCAGTATTTT. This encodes CASSQDRGRFTDTQYF.

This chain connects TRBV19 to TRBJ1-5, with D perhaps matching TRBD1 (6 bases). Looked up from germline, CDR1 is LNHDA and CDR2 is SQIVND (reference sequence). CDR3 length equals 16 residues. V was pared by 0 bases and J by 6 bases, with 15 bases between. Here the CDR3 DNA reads TGTGCCAGTAGTATAGACTCCAGGGGAAAGGGTCAGCCCCAGCATTTT. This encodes CASSIDSRGKGQPQHF.

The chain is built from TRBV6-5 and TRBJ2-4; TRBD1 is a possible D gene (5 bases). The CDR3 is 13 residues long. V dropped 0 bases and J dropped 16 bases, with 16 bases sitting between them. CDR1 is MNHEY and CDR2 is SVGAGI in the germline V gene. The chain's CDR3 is CASSYSGPPEQYF. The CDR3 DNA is TGTGCCAGCAGTTACTCGGGGCCCCCTGAACAATACTTC.

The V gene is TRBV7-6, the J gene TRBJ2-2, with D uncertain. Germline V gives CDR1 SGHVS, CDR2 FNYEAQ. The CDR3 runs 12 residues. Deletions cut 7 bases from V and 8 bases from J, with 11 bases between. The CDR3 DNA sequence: TGTGCCAGCACCGCCCTAGGAGGGGAGCTGTTTTTT. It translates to CASTALGGELFF.

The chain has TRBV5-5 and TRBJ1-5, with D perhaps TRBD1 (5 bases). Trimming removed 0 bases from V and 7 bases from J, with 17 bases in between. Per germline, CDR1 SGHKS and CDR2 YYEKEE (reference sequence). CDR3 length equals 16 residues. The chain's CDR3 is CASSLAAGSIGQPQHF. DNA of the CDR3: TGTGCCAGCAGCTTGGCTGCAGGGTCTATCGGGCAGCCCCAGCATTTT.

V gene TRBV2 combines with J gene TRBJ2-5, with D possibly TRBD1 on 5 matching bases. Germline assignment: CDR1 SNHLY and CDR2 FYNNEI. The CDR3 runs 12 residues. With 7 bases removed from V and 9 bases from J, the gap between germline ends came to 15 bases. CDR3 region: CASNTVGAAQYF. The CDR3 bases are TGTGCCAGCAATACCGTTGGGGCGGCCCAGTACTTC. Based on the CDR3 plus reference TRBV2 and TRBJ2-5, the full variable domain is EPEVTQTPSHQVTQMGQEVILRCVPISNHLYFYWYRQILGQKVEFLVSFYNNEISEKSEIFDDQFSVERPDGSNFTLKIRSTKLEDSAMYFCASNTVGAAQYFGPGTRLLVL.

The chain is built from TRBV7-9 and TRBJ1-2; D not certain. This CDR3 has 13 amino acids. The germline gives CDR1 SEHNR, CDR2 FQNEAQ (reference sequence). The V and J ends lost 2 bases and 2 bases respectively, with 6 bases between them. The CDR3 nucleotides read TGTGCCAGCAGCTTATCCGTAAACTATGGCTACACCTTC. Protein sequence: CASSLSVNYGYTF.